This record concerns one T cell receptor (beta chain) sequence. These data are taken from a study of cytomegalovirus exposure and HLA in healthy donors. The method was immunoSEQ multiplex PCR; TCRdb's version includes in-frame clones alone and lacks a portion of them. This sample yields 110,000 to 150,000 clones, of which approximately 94% are seen a single time; about 2% belongs to the top ten. Sequencing was done on a sample of PBMCs. The TCR originated in a man between 18 and 29 years old in good health and CMV-seropositive.

CDR3 in DNA: TGTGCCAGCAGTTTGAACGGACAGACGAACACTGAAGCTTTCTTT. It specifies CASSLNGQTNTEAFF. This chain joins TRBV27 and TRBJ1-1; D is perhaps TRBD1 (6 bases). This CDR3 contains 15 residues. Trimming removed 3 bases at V and 1 base at J, with 12 bases between. Germline CDR1 is MNHEY and CDR2 is SMNVEV (reference sequence).